The 5 T cell receptor beta chains below come from one sample, sequenced in a study of cytomegalovirus exposure and HLA in healthy donors. The PCR made use of 60 Vbeta and 13 Jbeta primers. The protocol was immunoSEQ multiplex PCR, while the TCRdb copy is restricted to in-frame clones and leaves out a portion. The sample yields over 110,000 clones, 75% to 80% seen once. Sequences were obtained from PBMCs. The receptor source for this set is a middle-aged woman in good health and CMV-seropositive.

This clone showed up just a few times. The CDR3 DNA sequence: TGTGCCAGCAGCATAAGACCGCTAGCGGGAGGGCCAGATACGCAGTATTTT. The encoded protein is CASSIRPLAGGPDTQYF. The genes are TRBV7-6 and TRBJ2-3; 12 bases fit TRBD2. The CDR3 covers 17 residues. Germline V gene sequence: CDR1 SGHVS, CDR2 FNYEAQ. Trimming at V came to 5 bases and at J to 4 bases, leaving 10 bases not matched to a gene.

This clone was found a few times. The gene calls are TRBV6-1 and TRBJ1-2; no definite D call. CDR1 is MNHNS, CDR2 SASEGT, per germline. V lost 5 bases and J 4 bases, leaving 8 bases between the germline ends. The CDR3 runs 12 residues. The CDR3: CASSSSVYGYTF. DNA of the CDR3: TGTGCCAGCAGTTCGTCCGTCTATGGCTACACCTTC.

The V call is TRBV20-1, the J call TRBJ2-4; tentatively, D is TRBD2 (6 bases). Trimming shortened V by 5 bases and J by 7 bases, and 9 bases separated the two germline ends. CDR3 length equals 11 residues. Germline CDR1 DFQATT, CDR2 SNEGSKA (reference sequence). The CDR3 region is CSARGRNIQYF. The DNA for the CDR3 is TGCAGTGCTCGGGGGAGGAACATTCAGTACTTC.

The chain combines TRBV6-1 with TRBJ1-5; maybe TRBD1 (6 bases). The CDR3 extends over 15 amino acids. Trimming left V 5 bases short and J 3 bases short, with 14 bases between. Germline V gives CDR1 MNHNS, CDR2 SASEGT. This chain's CDR3 is CASSRRTVDNQPQHF. In DNA form, the CDR3 reads TGTGCCAGCAGTAGGCGGACAGTTGACAATCAGCCCCAGCATTTT.

The DNA for the CDR3 is TGCAGCGTTGCGGTGGGGGCCCAAGAGACCCAGTACTTC. It encodes CSVAVGAQETQYF. The chain is built from TRBV29-1 and TRBJ2-5; TRBD1 is a possible D gene (6 bases). V lost 4 bases and J lost 1, with 10 bases in between. Per the germline V gene, CDR1 is SQVTM and CDR2 is ANQGSEA. The CDR3 consists of 13 residues.